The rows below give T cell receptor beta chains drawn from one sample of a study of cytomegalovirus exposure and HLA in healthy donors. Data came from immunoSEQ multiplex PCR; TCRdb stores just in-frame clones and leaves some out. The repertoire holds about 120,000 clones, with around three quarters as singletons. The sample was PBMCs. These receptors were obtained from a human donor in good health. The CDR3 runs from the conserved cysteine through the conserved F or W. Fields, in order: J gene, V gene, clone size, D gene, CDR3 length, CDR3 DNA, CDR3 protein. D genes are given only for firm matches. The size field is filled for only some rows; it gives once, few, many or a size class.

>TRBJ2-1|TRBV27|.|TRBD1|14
TGTGCCAGCAGTCCCGGGACAGTCAACAATGAGCAGTTCTTC
CASSPGTVNNEQFF
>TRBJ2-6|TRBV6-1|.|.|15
TGTGCCAGCAGTGAAGCCGGGGCTGGGGCCAACGTCCTGACTTTC
CASSEAGAGANVLTF
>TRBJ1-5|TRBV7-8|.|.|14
TGTGCCAGCAGCCCGGACAGCTTCAATCAGCCCCAGCATTTT
CASSPDSFNQPQHF
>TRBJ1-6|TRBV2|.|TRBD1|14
TGTGCCAGCAGGGAGGGGGCAGGAAATTCACCCCTCCACTTT
CASREGAGNSPLHF
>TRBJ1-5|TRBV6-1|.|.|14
TGTGCCAGCAGTCCATCGGGGGGGGCCCAGCCCCAGCATTTT
CASSPSGGAQPQHF
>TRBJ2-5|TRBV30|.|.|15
TGTGCCTGGAGGAGGACGGGGGGCGTGCAGGGGACCCAGTACTTC
CAWRRTGGVQGTQYF
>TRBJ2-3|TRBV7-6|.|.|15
TGTGCCAGCAGCTCGGGACGACCGAGCGGGGATACGCAGTATTTT
CASSSGRPSGDTQYF
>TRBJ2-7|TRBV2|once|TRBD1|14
TGTGCCAGCAAGAAGGACAGGGGGCACTACGAGCAGTACTTC
CASKKDRGHYEQYF
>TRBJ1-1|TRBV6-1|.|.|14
TGTGCCAGCACCCAATGGGGCAGGGGAGGGGAAGCTTTCTTT
CASTQWGRGGEAFF
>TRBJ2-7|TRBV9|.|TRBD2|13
TGTGCCAGCAGCGTAGCGGAAGCGGGGGAGAAGTACTTC
CASSVAEAGEKYF
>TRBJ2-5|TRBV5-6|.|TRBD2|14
TGTGCCAGCAGCGCAACTAGCGGCCAAGAGACCCAGTACTTC
CASSATSGQETQYF
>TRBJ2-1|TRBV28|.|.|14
TGTGCCAGCAGTTTAGGGGCAGGTTACAATGAGCAGTTCTTC
CASSLGAGYNEQFF
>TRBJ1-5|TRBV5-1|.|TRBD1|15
TGCGCCAGCAGAGGGGGCCCTGATAGCAATCAGCCCCAGCATTTT
CASRGGPDSNQPQHF
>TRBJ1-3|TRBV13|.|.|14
TGTGCCAGCAGATCCGAGAGCTCTGGAAACACCATATATTTT
CASRSESSGNTIYF
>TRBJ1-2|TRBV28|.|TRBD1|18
TGTGCCAGCAGTTTTCCGGGACAGGGACGCGGCCTGAACTATGGCTACACCTTC
CASSFPGQGRGLNYGYTF
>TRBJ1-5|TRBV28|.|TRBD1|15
TGTGCCAGCAGTTGGGGGACAGGGAGGAATCAGCCCCAGCATTTT
CASSWGTGRNQPQHF
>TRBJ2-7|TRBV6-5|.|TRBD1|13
TGTGCCAGCAGCGGACAGGGCTTTTACGAGCAGTACTTC
CASSGQGFYEQYF
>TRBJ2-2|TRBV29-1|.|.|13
TGCAGCGTTGGACTATCCGACACCGGGGAGCTGTTTTTT
CSVGLSDTGELFF
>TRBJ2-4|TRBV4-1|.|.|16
TGCGCCAGCAGCCAAGACTCACTAGCAAGGGTGCACATTCAGTACTTC
CASSQDSLARVHIQYF
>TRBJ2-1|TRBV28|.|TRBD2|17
TGTGCCAGCAGTTTACTTCGGACTAGCAGATCCTACAATGAGCAGTTCTTC
CASSLLRTSRSYNEQFF
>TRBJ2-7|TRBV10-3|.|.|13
TGTGCCACTCGGGACGGGAGCTCCTACGAGCAGTACTTC
CATRDGSSYEQYF
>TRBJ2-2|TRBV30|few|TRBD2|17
TGTGCCTGGAGTTCCACCCGGACTAGCGGGAGTACCGGGGAGCTGTTTTTT
CAWSSTRTSGSTGELFF
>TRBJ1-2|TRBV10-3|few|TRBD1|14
TGTGCCATCAGTGTGGGGACAGGGAAGGATGGCTACACCTTC
CAISVGTGKDGYTF
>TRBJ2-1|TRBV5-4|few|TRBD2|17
TGTGCCAGCAGCCAGGGACTAGCGGGGGGGGCCTACAATGAGCAGTTCTTC
CASSQGLAGGAYNEQFF
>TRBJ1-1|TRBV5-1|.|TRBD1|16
TGCGCCAGCAGCATAATATCGGGGACAGGGGGTACTGAAGCTTTCTTT
CASSIISGTGGTEAFF
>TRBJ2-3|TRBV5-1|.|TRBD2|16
TGCGCCAGCAGCTTGGATGGGCGGGGGAGCACAGATACGCAGTATTTT
CASSLDGRGSTDTQYF
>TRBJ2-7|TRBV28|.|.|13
TGTGCCAGCAGCCGGACTCTCCTCTGGGAGCAGTACTTC
CASSRTLLWEQYF
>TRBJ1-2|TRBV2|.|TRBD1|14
TGTGCCAGCAGAGACCGACAGGGATCAGGTGGCTACACCTTC
CASRDRQGSGGYTF
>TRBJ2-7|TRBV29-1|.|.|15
TGCAGCGTTGAAGGAGTACGGTCAGCAGGATACGAGCAGTACTTC
CSVEGVRSAGYEQYF
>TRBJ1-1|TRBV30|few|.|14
TGTGCCTGGAGTCCGGCGGGGTCGGCCTTTGAAGCTTTCTTT
CAWSPAGSAFEAFF
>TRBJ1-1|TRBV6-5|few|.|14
TGTGCCAGCAGTGTCCGACAGGCGAACACTGAAGCTTTCTTT
CASSVRQANTEAFF
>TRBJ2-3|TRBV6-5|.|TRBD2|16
TGTGCCAGCAGTTGGGGCGGGGGAACTAGCACAGATACGCAGTATTTT
CASSWGGGTSTDTQYF
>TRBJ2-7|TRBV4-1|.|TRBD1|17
TGCGCCAGCAGCCAAGATCCTGACAGGGGGCAATCCTACGAGCAGTACTTC
CASSQDPDRGQSYEQYF
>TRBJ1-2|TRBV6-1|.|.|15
TGTGCCAGCAGTGTCTCTCCTGGGGGGGCGCGTGGCTACACCTTC
CASSVSPGGARGYTF
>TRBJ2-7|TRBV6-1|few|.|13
TGTGCCAGCACTCGAGACGAGAGGTACGAGCAGTACTTC
CASTRDERYEQYF
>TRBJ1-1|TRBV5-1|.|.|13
TGCGCCAGCAGCCGATGGGGGGGCACTGAAGCTTTCTTT
CASSRWGGTEAFF
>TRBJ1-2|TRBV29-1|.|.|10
TGCAGCGTAGGAGCAGATGGCTACACCTTC
CSVGADGYTF
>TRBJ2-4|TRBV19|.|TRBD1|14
TGTGCCAGTACTTCCACCGGGACAGGGAACATTCAGTACTTC
CASTSTGTGNIQYF
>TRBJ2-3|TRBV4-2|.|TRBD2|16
TGTGCCAGCAGCCAAGATGCCAGCGGGGGGACAGATACGCAGTATTTT
CASSQDASGGTDTQYF
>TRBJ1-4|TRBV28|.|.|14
TGTGCCAGCGGGCTAGGCCCAGGGAATGAAAAACTGTTTTTT
CASGLGPGNEKLFF
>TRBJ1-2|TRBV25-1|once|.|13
TGTGCCAGCAGTGAATTCGGACAGTATGGCTACACCTTC
CASSEFGQYGYTF
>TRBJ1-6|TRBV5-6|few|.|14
TGTGCCAGCAGCTTGATCAGGGATAATTCACCCCTCCACTTT
CASSLIRDNSPLHF
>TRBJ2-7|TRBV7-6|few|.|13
TGTGCCAGCAGCTTAGACAGGTACTACGAGCAGTACTTC
CASSLDRYYEQYF
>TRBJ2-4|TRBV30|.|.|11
TGTGCCTGGAGTAGTGGGCCCCTGCTATACTTC
CAWSSGPLLYF
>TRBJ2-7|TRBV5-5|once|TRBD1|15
TGTGCCAGCAGCGTGGGGACAGGGGCTCAATACGAGCAGTACTTC
CASSVGTGAQYEQYF
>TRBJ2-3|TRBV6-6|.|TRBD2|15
TGTGCCAGCAGTTTCTTAGCGGGAGGAATAGATACGCAGTATTTT
CASSFLAGGIDTQYF
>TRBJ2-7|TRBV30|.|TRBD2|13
TGTGCCTGGAGCGGGAGGAGCTCCTACGAGCAGTACTTC
CAWSGRSSYEQYF
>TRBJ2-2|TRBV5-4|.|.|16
TGTGCCAGCAGCTTGTTGTCCACGAGGGGGTCCGGGGAGCTGTTTTTT
CASSLLSTRGSGELFF